This TCR beta chain originates from a study of cytomegalovirus exposure and HLA in healthy donors. Study results and limitations: In vitro assays verified that a few CMV-associated chains recognized CMV antigens specifically. The classifier was said to identify cytomegalovirus status with high specificity and sensitivity. Only CMV serostatus was available as immune exposure information. Researchers reportedly found TCR beta sequences accurately predicted most subjects' HLA-A and HLA-B alleles.

Primers included in the PCR were 60 Vbeta and 13 Jbeta primers. Here immunoSEQ multiplex PCR was the method, and the copy in TCRdb shows in-frame clones only, minus some. The data show about 140,000 clones, around 73% seen once. CDR1 and CDR2 from the germline V gene are SNHLY and FYNNEI. There are 16 residues in the CDR3. After removal of 3 bases from V and 1 base from J, the junction contained 4 bases not matched to a gene. This clone has only a few counts. Its target is unknown. V and J are TRBV2 and TRBJ2-2; 8 bases are a match to TRBD2. This TCR was recovered from a woman between 40 and 55 years old in good health and CMV-seronegative. Sample: PBMCs. CDR3 sequence reads: CASSDPAGVNTGELFF. The CDR3 coding sequence is TGTGCCAGCAGTGATCCAGCGGGGGTGAACACCGGGGAGCTGTTTTTT.